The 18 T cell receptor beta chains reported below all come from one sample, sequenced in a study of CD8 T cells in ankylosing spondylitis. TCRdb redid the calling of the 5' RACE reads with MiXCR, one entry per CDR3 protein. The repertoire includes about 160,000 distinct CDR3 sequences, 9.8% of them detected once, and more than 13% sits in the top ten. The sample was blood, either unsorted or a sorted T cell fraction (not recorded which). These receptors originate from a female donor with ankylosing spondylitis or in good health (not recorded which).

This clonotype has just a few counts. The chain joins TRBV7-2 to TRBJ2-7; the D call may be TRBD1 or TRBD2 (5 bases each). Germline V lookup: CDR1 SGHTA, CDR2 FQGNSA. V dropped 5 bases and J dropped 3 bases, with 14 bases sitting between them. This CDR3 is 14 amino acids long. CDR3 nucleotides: TGTGCCAGCAGCCCATCCGGGGCGAGCTACGAGCAGTACTTC. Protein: CASSPSGASYEQYF.

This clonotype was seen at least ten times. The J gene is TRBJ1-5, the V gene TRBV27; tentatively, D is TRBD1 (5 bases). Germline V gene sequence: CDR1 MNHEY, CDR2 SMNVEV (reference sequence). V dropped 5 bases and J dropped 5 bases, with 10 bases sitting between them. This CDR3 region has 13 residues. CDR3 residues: CASSLQGDQPQHF. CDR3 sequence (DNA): TGTGCCAGCAGTCTTCAGGGAGATCAGCCCCAGCATTTT.

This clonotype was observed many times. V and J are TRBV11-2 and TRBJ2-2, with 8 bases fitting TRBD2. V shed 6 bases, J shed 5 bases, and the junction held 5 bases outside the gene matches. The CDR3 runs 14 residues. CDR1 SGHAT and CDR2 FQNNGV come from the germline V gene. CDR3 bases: TGTGCCAGCAGTCCTACGGGAGGGACCGGGGAGCTGTTTTTT. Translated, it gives CASSPTGGTGELFF. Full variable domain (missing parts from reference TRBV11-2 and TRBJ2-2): EAGVAQSPRYKIIEKRQSVAFWCNPISGHATLYWYQQILGQGPKLLIQFQNNGVVDDSQLPKDRFSAERLKGVDSTLKIQPAKLEDSAVYLCASSPTGGTGELFFGEGSRLTVL.

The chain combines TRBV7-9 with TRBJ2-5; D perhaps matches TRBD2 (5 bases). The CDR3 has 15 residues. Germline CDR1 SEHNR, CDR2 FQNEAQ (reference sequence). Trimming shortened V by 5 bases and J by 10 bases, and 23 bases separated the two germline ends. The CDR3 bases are TGTGCCAGCAGCCAATCGCGGGTCGTCCCGGGGAGCCAGTACTTC. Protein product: CASSQSRVVPGSQYF. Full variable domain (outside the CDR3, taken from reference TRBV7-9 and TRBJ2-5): DTGVSQNPRHKITKRGQNVTFRCDPISEHNRLYWYRQTLGQGPEFLTYFQNEAQLEKSRLLSDRFSAERPKGSFSTLEIQRTEQGDSAMYLCASSQSRVVPGSQYFGPGTRLLVL.

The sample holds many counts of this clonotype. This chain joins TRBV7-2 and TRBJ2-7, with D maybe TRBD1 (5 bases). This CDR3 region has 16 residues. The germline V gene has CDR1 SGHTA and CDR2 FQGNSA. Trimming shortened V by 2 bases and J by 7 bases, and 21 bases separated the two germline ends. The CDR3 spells CASSLSATVVIREQYF. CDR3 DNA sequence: TGTGCCAGCAGCTTAAGTGCGACAGTCGTCATTAGGGAGCAGTACTTC.

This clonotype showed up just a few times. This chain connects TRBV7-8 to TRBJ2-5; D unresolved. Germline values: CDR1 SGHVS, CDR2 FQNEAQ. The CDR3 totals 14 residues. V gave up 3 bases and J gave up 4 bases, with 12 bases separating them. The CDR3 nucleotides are TGTGCCAGCAGCTTTAGAGACGAAAGAGAGACCCAGTACTTC. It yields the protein CASSFRDERETQYF.

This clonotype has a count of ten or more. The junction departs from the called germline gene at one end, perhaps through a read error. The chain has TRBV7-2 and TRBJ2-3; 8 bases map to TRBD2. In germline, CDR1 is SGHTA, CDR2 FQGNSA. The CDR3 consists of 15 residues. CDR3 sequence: CASSLGTRVTDTQYF. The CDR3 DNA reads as TGTGCCAGCAGTTTAGGGACTAGAGTCACAGATACGCAGTATTTT.

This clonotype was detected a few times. The CDR3 here is CSAQFTPLATSYEQYF. The CDR3 region has the DNA TGCAGTGCCCAGTTCACCCCCCTTGCTACCTCCTACGAGCAGTACTTC. This chain joins TRBV20-1 and TRBJ2-7; D uncertain. The germline V and J ends were trimmed by 6 bases and 0 bases, with 21 bases remaining between them. The CDR3 has 16 amino acids. From germline, CDR1 is DFQATT and CDR2 SNEGSKA (reference sequence).

The CDR3 spells CAWSAGTGEYEQYF. The CDR3 DNA reads TGTGCCTGGAGCGCCGGGACAGGGGAATACGAGCAGTACTTC. The genes are TRBV30 and TRBJ2-7, with 10 bases aligning to TRBD1. Germline CDR1 and CDR2: GTSNPN and SVGIG (reference sequence). The CDR3 sequence is 14 residues long. V was pared by 3 bases and J by 4 bases, with 6 bases of the junction left unmatched. The complete variable domain, with remaining parts taken from reference TRBV30 and TRBJ2-7, reads SQTIHQWPATLVQPVGSPLSLECTVEGTSNPNLYWYRQAAGRGLQLLFYSVGIGQISSEVPQNLSASRPQDRQFILSSKKLLLSDSGFYLCAWSAGTGEYEQYFGPGTRLTVT.

This chain's CDR3 is CASSFAEGTDTQYF. The CDR3 nucleotides are TGTGCCAGCAGTTTCGCTGAAGGGACAGATACGCAGTATTTT. The chain is built from TRBV12-3 or TRBV12-4 and TRBJ2-3; D is uncertain. The CDR3 loop spans 14 amino acids. The ends were cut back, 3 bases at V and 3 bases at J, with 10 bases in the middle.

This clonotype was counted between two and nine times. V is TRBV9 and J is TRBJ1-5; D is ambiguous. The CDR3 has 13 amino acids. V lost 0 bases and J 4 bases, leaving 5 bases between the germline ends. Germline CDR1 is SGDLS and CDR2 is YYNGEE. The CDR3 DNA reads TGTGCCAGCAGCGTAGCCCTTAATCAGCCCCAGCATTTT. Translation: CASSVALNQPQHF.

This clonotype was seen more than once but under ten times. CDR3 sequence reads: CASSQDRDRGYEQYF. In nucleotides, the CDR3 is TGCGCCAGCAGCCAAGATAGGGACAGGGGCTACGAGCAGTACTTC. The gene calls are TRBV4-3 and TRBJ2-7, with 10 bases that match TRBD1. Germline-derived CDR1 and CDR2 are LGHNA and YSLEER. V gave up 0 bases and J gave up 3 bases; unmatched junction bases: 2. The CDR3 runs 15 residues.

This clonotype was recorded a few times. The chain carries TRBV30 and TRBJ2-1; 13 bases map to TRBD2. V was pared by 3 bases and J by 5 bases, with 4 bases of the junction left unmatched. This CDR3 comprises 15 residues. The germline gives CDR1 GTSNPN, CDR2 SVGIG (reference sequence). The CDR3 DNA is TGTGCCTGGAGCCGCGGGACTAGCGGGAACAATGAGCAGTTCTTC. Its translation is CAWSRGTSGNNEQFF.

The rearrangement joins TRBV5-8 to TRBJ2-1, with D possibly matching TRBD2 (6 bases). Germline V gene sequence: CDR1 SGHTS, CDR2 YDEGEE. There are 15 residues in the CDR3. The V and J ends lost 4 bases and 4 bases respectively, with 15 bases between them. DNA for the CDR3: TGTGCCAGCAGCCTCGTGGGGGGATCGTACAATGAGCAGTTCTTC. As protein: CASSLVGGSYNEQFF.

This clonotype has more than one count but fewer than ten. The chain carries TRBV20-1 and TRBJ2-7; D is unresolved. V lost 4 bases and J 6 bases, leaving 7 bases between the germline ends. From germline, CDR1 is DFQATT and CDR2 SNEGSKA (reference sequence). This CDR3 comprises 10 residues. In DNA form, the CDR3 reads TGCAGTGCTACACATCTCGAGCAGTACTTC. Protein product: CSATHLEQYF.

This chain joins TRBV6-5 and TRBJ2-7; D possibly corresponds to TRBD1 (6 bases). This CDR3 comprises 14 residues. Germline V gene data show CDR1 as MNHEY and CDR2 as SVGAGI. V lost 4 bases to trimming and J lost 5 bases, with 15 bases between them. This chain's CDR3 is CASSSQGQGNEQYF. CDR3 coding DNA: TGTGCCAGCAGTTCTCAGGGGCAGGGGAACGAGCAGTACTTC.

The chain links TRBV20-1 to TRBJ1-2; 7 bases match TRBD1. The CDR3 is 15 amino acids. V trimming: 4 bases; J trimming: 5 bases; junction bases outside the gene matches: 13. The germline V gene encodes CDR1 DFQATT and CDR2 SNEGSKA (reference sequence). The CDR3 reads CSAKPPDRARYGYTF. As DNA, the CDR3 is TGCAGTGCTAAGCCACCTGACAGGGCAAGGTATGGCTACACCTTC.

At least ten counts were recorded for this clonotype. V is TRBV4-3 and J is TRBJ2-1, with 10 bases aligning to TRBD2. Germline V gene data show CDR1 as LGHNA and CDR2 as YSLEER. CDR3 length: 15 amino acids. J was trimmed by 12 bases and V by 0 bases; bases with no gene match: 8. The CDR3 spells CASSQDRAGGLMQFF. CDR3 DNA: TGCGCCAGCAGCCAAGATCGAGCGGGAGGGCTTATGCAGTTCTTC.